This T cell receptor (beta chain) is drawn from a study of blood T cell repertoires in COVID-19. Across the study: COVID-19 samples collected from the United States, Italy and Spain covered acute and convalescent phases. Sources were T cells, B-cell-depleted T cells, or PBMCs; the material itself was cDNA or gDNA.

In the study's own analysis: Reference gene primer amplification in the assay estimated nucleated cell counts. Method: immunoSEQ multiplex PCR; TCRdb's copy keeps in-frame clones and lacks some. For V, J and clone size, that table is used; D and trimming come from the DNA. Counted here are more than 90,000 clones, roughly 71% occurring once; the ten biggest clones make up approximately 10%. The CDR3 totals 12 residues. Trimming took 1 base from V and 11 from J, leaving 14 bases between them. Germline CDR1 is SQVTM and CDR2 is ANQGSEA. What was sequenced was peripheral blood. V usage is TRBV29-1 and J usage is TRBJ1-2; D may be TRBD1 (5 bases). The sequence derives from a woman older than 75 with acute or convalescent COVID-19. The CDR3 nucleotides are TGCAGCGTTGAAGTGCAGGGAATCGAATACACCTTC. Translating it yields CSVEVQGIEYTF.